This T cell receptor beta chain was recovered during a study of immune heterogeneity within non-small cell lung tumors. This clonotype was detected only a few times. It was with 32 V and 13 J primers that multiplex PCR amplified TCR beta CDR3. TCRdb recomputed calls from the multiplex PCR reads with MiXCR, one row per CDR3 protein. In the table there are about 16,000 distinct CDR3 sequences, approximately 30% of which are singletons. At roughly 600 ng per sample, bulk tumor genomic DNA provided the template. Several biopsies per primary tumor were taken during surgery, spaced as far apart as possible. Patients with untreated, newly diagnosed non-small cell lung cancer underwent curative surgery. Germline CDR1 is ENHRY and CDR2 is SYGVKD. The CDR3 is made up of 14 amino acids. Trimming took off 10 bases at V and 5 bases at J, with 18 bases between the two ends.

This TCR derives from a man aged 35 to 55 with non-small cell lung cancer. The sequenced sample was lung tumor tissue. This chain uses TRBV10-3 with TRBJ2-1; possibly TRBD1 for D (5 bases). In DNA form, the CDR3 reads TGTGCCACCTCCAGGGAAAGTAGGAACAATGAGCAGTTCTTC. Translated: CATSRESRNNEQFF.